The 28 T cell receptor beta chains reported below all come from one sample, sequenced in a study of control samples from healthy donors and cancer patients. TCRdb's table, derived via immunoSEQ multiplex PCR, lists solely in-frame clones and lacks some. The repertoire consists of 55,000 to 70,000 clones, with roughly 90% occurring once and the leading ten covering approximately 0.95%. The material sequenced was PBMCs. Receptor source: a man aged 25 to 40 with colorectal cancer.

The chain is built from TRBV12-3 or TRBV12-4 and TRBJ1-2, with 7 bases fitting TRBD1. The CDR3 is made up of 13 amino acids. V lost 2 bases to trimming and J lost 4 bases; unmatched junction nucleotides: 1. CDR3 sequence (DNA): TGTGCCAGCAGTTTAAACAGGGGCTATGGCTACACCTTC. Translation: CASSLNRGYGYTF.

The chain has TRBV5-1 and TRBJ1-2, with D unclear. The CDR3 consists of 13 residues. Trimming stripped 2 bases from V and 4 bases from J, with 9 bases between. Germline CDR1 reads SGHRS; CDR2 reads YFSETQ. CDR3 sequence: CASSFGSSYGYTF. The DNA for the CDR3 is TGCGCCAGCAGCTTCGGCAGCAGCTATGGCTACACCTTC.

This chain connects TRBV11-2 to TRBJ1-1; 7 bases line up with TRBD1. CDR3 length equals 16 residues. Germline values: CDR1 SGHAT, CDR2 FQNNGV. V shed 5 bases and J 0 bases; nucleotides not matched to a gene: 9. The CDR3 is CASSLLLGQVNTEAFF. The CDR3 DNA is TGTGCCAGCAGCCTACTTCTCGGACAGGTGAACACTGAAGCTTTCTTT.

V usage is TRBV9 and J usage is TRBJ2-3; possibly TRBD2 for D (7 bases). V lost 2 bases, J lost 4 bases, and 17 bases lay in between. This CDR3 is 16 amino acids long. Germline assignment: CDR1 SGDLS and CDR2 YYNGEE. CDR3 sequence: CASSVMGGGLADTQYF. CDR3 DNA sequence: TGTGCCAGCAGCGTTATGGGGGGGGGCCTTGCAGATACGCAGTATTTT.

The chain couples TRBV7-2 to TRBJ2-3, with 14 bases fitting TRBD2. The V and J ends lost 4 bases and 0 bases, in that order; junction bases with no gene match: 9. Germline V gene sequence: CDR1 SGHTA, CDR2 FQGNSA. CDR3 length: 19 residues. CDR3 residues: CASSYGTSGGLRSTDTQYF. DNA of the CDR3: TGTGCCAGCAGCTATGGGACTAGCGGGGGCCTCCGGAGCACAGATACGCAGTATTTT.

V usage is TRBV7-2 and J usage is TRBJ2-2; D gene unclear. The germline gives CDR1 SGHTA, CDR2 FQGNSA. The V end lost 4 bases, the J end lost 0 bases, and 9 bases lay between the germline ends. The CDR3 length is 15 residues. This CDR3 is CASSYAGANTGELFF. The DNA for the CDR3 is TGTGCCAGCAGCTATGCCGGTGCGAACACCGGGGAGCTGTTTTTT.

The V call is TRBV19, the J call TRBJ2-2; D gene ambiguous. This CDR3 comprises 12 residues. V was trimmed by 5 bases and J by 8 bases, leaving 9 bases between them. Germline CDR1 is LNHDA and CDR2 is SQIVND (reference sequence). The DNA of the CDR3 is TGTGCCAGTAGTTTATTAGGAGGGGAGCTGTTTTTT. Amino acid sequence: CASSLLGGELFF.

This clone appeared a single time. The chain couples TRBV29-1 to TRBJ2-3; tentatively, D is TRBD2 (5 bases). V was trimmed by 3 bases and J by 3 bases, leaving 13 bases between them. Germline V gene lookup returns CDR1 SQVTM and CDR2 ANQGSEA. This CDR3 has 14 residues. DNA for the CDR3: TGCAGCGTTGATGAGGGAGAAGGAACAGATACGCAGTATTTT. Amino acids: CSVDEGEGTDTQYF.

V usage is TRBV18 and J usage is TRBJ2-1; 9 nucleotides align to TRBD2. Germline CDR1 is KGHSH and CDR2 is LQKENI. Trimming removed 0 bases from V and 7 bases from J; junction bases left unmatched: 4. The CDR3 length is 15 residues. DNA of the CDR3: TGTGCCAGCTCACCACCGGGGACTAGCCGAAATGAGCAGTTCTTC. Translating gives CASSPPGTSRNEQFF.

The V gene is TRBV20-1, the J gene TRBJ2-7; no clear D. CDR3 length: 10 amino acids. V dropped 5 bases and J dropped 3 bases, with 5 bases sitting between them. Germline loops: CDR1 DFQATT, CDR2 SNEGSKA (reference sequence). CDR3 in amino acids: CSALGYEQYF. The CDR3 coding sequence is TGCAGTGCTTTGGGCTACGAGCAGTACTTC.

This chain uses TRBV6-2 or TRBV6-3 with TRBJ2-2; D is undetermined. The V end lost 4 bases, the J end lost 1 base, and 7 bases lay between the germline ends. Germline loops: CDR1 MNHEY, CDR2 SVGEGT. The CDR3 consists of 14 residues. The CDR3 spells CASSLMGNTGELFF. The CDR3 nucleotides read TGTGCCAGCAGTTTGATGGGGAACACCGGGGAGCTGTTTTTT.

The V and J genes are TRBV24-1 and TRBJ2-7; 9 nucleotides align to TRBD1. The J segment lost 7 bases and the V segment lost 8 bases, leaving 23 bases of the junction unmatched. Germline-derived CDR1 and CDR2 are KGHDR and SFDVKD. This CDR3 region has 18 residues. CDR3 loop: CATIWGLPGGQGTREQYV. CDR3 DNA sequence: TGTGCCACCATCTGGGGCTTGCCGGGGGGACAGGGTACTAGGGAGCAGTACGTC.

This clone occurred once. The chain links TRBV30 to TRBJ1-4, with D uncertain. The length of the CDR3 is 13 residues. Germline loops: CDR1 GTSNPN, CDR2 SVGIG (reference sequence). Trimming cost V 0 bases and J 5 bases, with 7 bases left between them. The CDR3 sequence: CAWSVRFNEKLFF. CDR3 nucleotides: TGTGCCTGGAGTGTACGGTTCAATGAAAAACTGTTTTTT.

The chain has TRBV30 and TRBJ1-4; D call uncertain. CDR1 is GTSNPN, CDR2 SVGIG, per germline (reference sequence). The CDR3 extends over 13 amino acids. The germline V and J ends were trimmed by 7 bases and 1 base, with 10 bases remaining between them. The chain's CDR3 is CASPGRTNEKLFF. Here the CDR3 DNA reads TGTGCCTCCCCCGGACGAACTAATGAAAAACTGTTTTTT.

The rearrangement uses TRBV24-1 and TRBJ2-6; D might be TRBD1 (5 bases). Trimming removed 2 bases from V and 2 bases from J, with 9 bases in between. Germline CDR1 is KGHDR and CDR2 is SFDVKD. The CDR3 covers 16 residues. This CDR3 is CATSDSGLTGANVLTF. In DNA, the CDR3 is TGTGCCACCAGTGATTCAGGGCTAACTGGGGCCAACGTCCTGACTTTC.

J is TRBJ2-1 and V is TRBV19; 11 bases are a match to TRBD2. Per germline, CDR1 LNHDA and CDR2 SQIVND (reference sequence). Losses at the gene ends were 5 bases for V and 9 bases for J; bases not matched to a gene: 6. The CDR3 is 14 amino acids. The CDR3 DNA is TGTGCCAGTAGTTCTAGCGGGGGGTTGGGTGAGCAGTTCTTC. Translated: CASSSSGGLGEQFF.

The chain links TRBV4-1 to TRBJ1-2; a weak D match, TRBD1 (6 bases). Trimming took 1 base from V and 2 from J, leaving 17 bases between them. The CDR3 runs 17 residues. The germline gives CDR1 MGHRA, CDR2 YSYEKL. The CDR3 reads CASSQGRTVRINYGYTF. CDR3 sequence (DNA): TGCGCCAGCAGCCAAGGCAGGACAGTTCGGATAAACTATGGCTACACCTTC.

This chain uses TRBV5-1 with TRBJ1-1, with D hard to call. V was shortened by 0 bases and J by 5 bases, with 8 bases between the two germline ends. This CDR3 contains 13 residues. The germline V gene encodes CDR1 SGHRS and CDR2 YFSETQ. CDR3 loop: CASSLAHTTEAFF. The CDR3 nucleotides read TGCGCCAGCAGCTTGGCACATACTACTGAAGCTTTCTTT. Drawing the rest from reference TRBV5-1 and TRBJ1-1, the complete variable domain is KAGVTQTPRYLIKTRGQQVTLSCSPISGHRSVSWYQQTPGQGLQFLFEYFSETQRNKGNFPGRFSGRQFSNSRSEMNVSTLELGDSALYLCASSLAHTTEAFFGQGTRLTVV.

The chain employs TRBV5-4 and TRBJ1-1, with 8 bases aligning to TRBD1. This CDR3 region has 14 residues. Germline CDR1 and CDR2: SGHNT and YYREEE (reference sequence). The V gene end was trimmed by 4 bases and the J gene end by 3 bases; junction bases not matched to a gene: 5. Written as DNA, the CDR3 is TGTGCCAGCAGCGGTGACAGGGGAGACACTGAAGCTTTCTTT. Translated, it gives CASSGDRGDTEAFF.

The rearrangement joins TRBV4-3 to TRBJ2-3; D call uncertain. Trimming took off 1 base at V and 2 bases at J, with 7 bases between the two ends. The germline gives CDR1 LGHNA, CDR2 YSLEER. CDR3 length equals 14 residues. CDR3 sequence (DNA): TGCGCCAGCAGCCAAGTACAGAACACAGATACGCAGTATTTT. Protein product: CASSQVQNTDTQYF.

CDR3 amino acids: CASTLQRNSNQPQHF. The CDR3 DNA sequence: TGTGCCAGTACTTTACAGCGGAATAGCAATCAGCCCCAGCATTTT. The chain joins TRBV19 to TRBJ1-5; D unclear. The germline gives CDR1 LNHDA, CDR2 SQIVND (reference sequence). This CDR3 is 15 amino acids long. The germline V and J ends were trimmed by 7 bases and 0 bases, with 13 bases remaining between them.

The chain combines TRBV5-4 with TRBJ2-3, with 8 bases lining up with TRBD2. Losses at the gene ends were 1 base for V and 7 bases for J; bases not matched to a gene: 11. CDR3 length equals 16 residues. The germline gives CDR1 SGHNT, CDR2 YYREEE (reference sequence). The CDR3 DNA reads TGTGCCAGCAGCTTGTCGGCGGGGGGCCTAAGTAATACGCAGTATTTT. Protein product: CASSLSAGGLSNTQYF.

DNA for the CDR3: TGTGCCAGCAGCTTGGTACCCGGGCCCGGGGAGCTGTTTTTT. This encodes CASSLVPGPGELFF. V gene TRBV5-4 combines with J gene TRBJ2-2; D gene ambiguous. The CDR3 has 14 amino acids. The V end was cut by 0 bases, the J end by 6 bases, with 9 bases between. Germline V lookup: CDR1 SGHNT, CDR2 YYREEE (reference sequence). The entire variable domain, with the rest obtained from reference TRBV5-4 and TRBJ2-2, is as follows: ETGVTQSPTHLIKTRGQQVTLRCSSQSGHNTVSWYQQALGQGPQFIFQYYREEENGRGNFPPRFSGLQFPNYSSELNVNALELDDSALYLCASSLVPGPGELFFGEGSRLTVL.

The rearrangement joins TRBV24-1 to TRBJ2-1; D is unclear. The CDR3 consists of 14 residues. From germline, CDR1 is KGHDR and CDR2 SFDVKD. The ends were cut back, 8 bases at V and 4 bases at J, with 14 bases in the middle. CDR3 in DNA: TGTGCCACCATGAGTTCCGGCGGATACAATGAGCAGTTCTTC. This codes for CATMSSGGYNEQFF.

The chain couples TRBV9 to TRBJ2-7; 7 bases fit TRBD1. Trimming cost V 4 bases and J 0 bases; bases outside gene matches: 7. This CDR3 has 15 amino acids. In germline, CDR1 is SGDLS, CDR2 YYNGEE. The CDR3 region has the DNA TGTGCCAGCAGCCCGTGGGACAGAAACTCCTACGAGCAGTACTTC. Residues: CASSPWDRNSYEQYF.

The genes are TRBV9 and TRBJ1-6; 8 nucleotides line up with TRBD1. CDR1 is SGDLS and CDR2 is YYNGEE in the germline V gene. V lost 4 bases, J lost 10 bases, and 10 bases stayed unmatched. This CDR3 is built from 15 residues. In DNA form, the CDR3 reads TGTGCCAGCAGCCCGCCCGGACAGGGTGTATCACCCCTCCACTTT. It codes for CASSPPGQGVSPLHF.

J is TRBJ2-2 and V is TRBV4-1; D unclear. Trimming cost V 4 bases and J 6 bases, with 12 bases left between them. The CDR3 is 14 amino acids. Germline values: CDR1 MGHRA, CDR2 YSYEKL. CDR3 protein: CASSPYGLAGELFF. CDR3 bases: TGCGCCAGCAGCCCCTATGGGTTGGCCGGGGAGCTGTTTTTT.

This chain links TRBV6-5 with TRBJ1-2; no clear D gene. CDR1 and CDR2 (germline): MNHEY, SVGAGI. The CDR3 sequence is 15 residues long. The ends were cut back, 7 bases at V and 2 bases at J, with 17 bases in the middle. CDR3 region: CASNPQADSNYGYTF. The CDR3 DNA reads as TGTGCCAGCAACCCCCAGGCAGACTCCAACTATGGCTACACCTTC.